Listed below are T cell receptor beta chains from one sample, sequenced in a study of metastatic and nonmetastatic thyroid tumors. TCRdb reprocessed the PCR reads via MiXCR. The sample consists of tens of thousands of clones, roughly a quarter of them appearing once. The sequenced sample was blood. The source of these receptors is a male donor with papillary thyroid cancer or a benign thyroid nodule (not recorded which). Some clones in this sample may be carry-over from other donors' samples. CDR3s include the opening cysteine and the closing phenylalanine or tryptophan. The D gene is left open where the match is weak. The size entry is marked missing in some rows and otherwise reads once, few, many or a size class.

CDR3 protein,CDR3 DNA,clone size,V gene,D gene,J gene
CASSPAGPQHF,TGTGCCAGCAGTCCCGCTGGGCCCCAGCATTTT,many,TRBV6-1,NA,TRBJ1-5
CASRRTGGKNEQFF,TGTGCCAGCAGGCGGACAGGGGGAAAAAATGAGCAGTTCTTC,many,TRBV13,TRBD1,TRBJ2-1
CAISAGRLQETQYF,TGTGCCATCAGTGCGGGGCGCCTCCAAGAGACCCAGTACTTC,many,TRBV10-3,NA,TRBJ2-5
CASSLRTGGAEQYF,TGCGCCAGCAGCTTACGGACAGGGGGCGCCGAGCAGTACTTC,many,TRBV5-1,TRBD1,TRBJ2-7
CASSPWTGPGYTF,TGTGCCAGCAGCCCCTGGACAGGGCCTGGCTACACCTTC,NA,TRBV11-2,TRBD1,TRBJ1-2
CASSIWGRDSNQPQHF,TGTGCCAGTAGTATCTGGGGCAGAGATAGCAATCAGCCCCAGCATTTT,many,TRBV19,NA,TRBJ1-5
CASSSGQDSYEQYF,TGTGCCAGCTCATCAGGACAGGACTCCTACGAGCAGTACTTC,many,TRBV18,TRBD1,TRBJ2-7
CASRRTGDGYTF,TGTGCCAGCAGACGGACAGGGGATGGCTACACCTTC,few,TRBV7-8,TRBD1,TRBJ1-2
CASSQQGTDTQYF,TGTGCCAGCAGTCAACAGGGCACAGATACGCAGTATTTT,few,TRBV6-4,NA,TRBJ2-3
CASSPRGVNEQFF,TGTGCCAGTAGTCCCAGAGGGGTAAATGAGCAGTTCTTC,many,TRBV19,NA,TRBJ2-1
CASSQDNSVQYF,TGTGCCAGCAGCCAAGATAACTCGGTGCAGTACTTC,many,TRBV14,NA,TRBJ2-7
CASSLEGAEPMNTEAFF,TGTGCCAGCAGCTTAGAGGGGGCTGAACCCATGAACACTGAAGCTTTCTTT,NA,TRBV11-2,NA,TRBJ1-1
CASSFATGELFF,TGTGCCAGCAGTTTCGCCACCGGGGAGCTGTTTTTT,NA,TRBV28,NA,TRBJ2-2
CSAGLLAGYNEQFF,TGCAGCGCGGGACTACTAGCGGGGTACAATGAGCAGTTCTTC,many,TRBV29-1,TRBD2,TRBJ2-1
CASSPLQGPYNEHFF,TGTGCCAGCAGCCCTCTACAGGGACCCTACAATGAGCACTTCTTC,NA,TRBV11-2,NA,TRBJ2-1
CASSLEQEQFF,TGCGCCAGCAGCTTGGAGCAGGAGCAGTTCTTC,NA,TRBV5-1,NA,TRBJ2-1
CATSRGSGSRHEQYF,TGCGCCACATCTAGGGGAAGCGGGAGTCGCCACGAGCAGTACTTC,many,TRBV10-2,TRBD2,TRBJ2-7
CASSLTSANTGELFF,TGTGCCAGCAGCTTAACGAGCGCGAACACCGGGGAGCTGTTTTTT,NA,TRBV7-3,NA,TRBJ2-2
CASSDDGTSGDWETQYF,TGTGCCAGCAGTGACGACGGGACTAGCGGGGATTGGGAGACCCAGTACTTC,NA,TRBV2,TRBD2,TRBJ2-5
CASSEPGLDTGELFF,TGTGCCAGCAGTGAACCGGGACTAGACACCGGGGAGCTGTTTTTT,medium-sized,TRBV25-1,TRBD2,TRBJ2-2
CSGRTSGLSGEQYF,TGCAGCGGGAGGACTAGCGGGCTATCGGGGGAGCAGTACTTC,many,TRBV29-1,TRBD2,TRBJ2-7
CASWAGVVQETQYF,TGTGCCAGCTGGGCGGGAGTGGTCCAAGAGACCCAGTACTTC,once,TRBV19,TRBD2,TRBJ2-5
CASSIGGQPQHF,TGTGCCAGTAGTATAGGCGGACAGCCCCAGCATTTT,medium-sized,TRBV19,NA,TRBJ1-5
CASSQALAGVVGTDTQYF,TGTGCCAGCAGCCAAGCGTTAGCGGGAGTGGTTGGCACAGATACGCAGTATTTT,many,TRBV14,TRBD2,TRBJ2-3
CASSLGGRVPSYEQYF,TGTGCCAGCAGCTTAGGGGGACGGGTCCCCTCCTACGAGCAGTACTTC,many,TRBV11-2,NA,TRBJ2-7
CASILQGSSQPQHF,TGTGCCAGCATTCTACAGGGATCTAGTCAGCCCCAGCATTTT,NA,TRBV12-3/TRBV12-4,NA,TRBJ1-5
CASSAAGGSEAFF,TGTGCCAGCTCTGCCGCAGGGGGCTCTGAAGCTTTCTTT,many,TRBV18,TRBD1,TRBJ1-1
CASSISGEAYNEQFF,TGTGCCAGCAGCATTAGCGGGGAAGCTTACAATGAGCAGTTCTTC,NA,TRBV11-1,TRBD2,TRBJ2-1
CASIGGRVYNEQFF,TGTGCCAGCATTGGCGGGCGCGTTTACAATGAGCAGTTCTTC,NA,TRBV25-1,NA,TRBJ2-1
CASSSLGGRLRWEHFF,TGTGCCAGCAGTTCGCTCGGCGGGAGGCTTCGGTGGGAGCATTTCTTC,few,TRBV28,TRBD2,TRBJ2-1
CASSQDGDGNYGYTF,TGTGCCAGCAGCCAAGATGGAGACGGTAACTATGGCTACACCTTC,medium-sized,TRBV3-1,NA,TRBJ1-2
CASSLAGFTGELFF,TGTGCCAGCAGCTTGGCGGGATTCACCGGGGAGCTGTTTTTT,many,TRBV11-2,NA,TRBJ2-2
CASSVAGTSADTQYF,TGTGCCAGCAGCGTAGCGGGGACTAGCGCAGATACGCAGTATTTT,many,TRBV9,TRBD2,TRBJ2-3
CASSQAGWTDTQYF,TGCGCCAGCAGCCAAGCGGGGTGGACAGATACGCAGTATTTT,NA,TRBV4-1,NA,TRBJ2-3
CASSNGQGYEQYF,TGCGCCAGCAGCAACGGACAGGGCTACGAGCAGTACTTC,few,TRBV10-2,TRBD1,TRBJ2-7
CASNLQPQNTEAFF,TGTGCCAGCAACCTACAACCCCAGAACACTGAAGCTTTCTTT,few,TRBV6-1,NA,TRBJ1-1
CSARGGGTLRRGGPTDTQYF,TGCAGTGCTAGAGGAGGGGGGACCCTCAGACGTGGGGGTCCCACAGATACGCAGTATTTT,many,TRBV20-1,NA,TRBJ2-3
CASSASGPQYF,TGTGCCAGTAGTGCCTCGGGTCCCCAGTACTTC,many,TRBV19,NA,TRBJ2-5
CASSIPGRSSYEQYF,TGTGCCAGCAGTATTCCGGGACGGAGCTCCTACGAGCAGTACTTC,many,TRBV6-1,NA,TRBJ2-7
CAWRPPPYNSPLHF,TGTGCCTGGAGGCCCCCCCCTTATAATTCACCCCTCCACTTT,NA,TRBV30,NA,TRBJ1-6
CASSFTSGGGTNEQFF,TGTGCCAGCTCTTTTACTAGCGGAGGGGGCACGAATGAGCAGTTCTTC,NA,TRBV18,NA,TRBJ2-1
CASTGDGHQPQHF,TGTGCCAGCACGGGAGATGGGCATCAGCCCCAGCATTTT,NA,TRBV2,NA,TRBJ1-5
CASSYHPIGRVRNEQFF,TGTGCCAGCAGTTACCACCCCATCGGGAGGGTCCGCAATGAGCAGTTCTTC,NA,TRBV6-7,TRBD2,TRBJ2-1
CASSYGGAGEKLFF,TGTGCCAGCAGTTACGGGGGGGCGGGGGAAAAACTGTTTTTT,many,TRBV6-5,NA,TRBJ1-4
CAWSQQAWEQYF,TGTGCCTGGAGTCAACAGGCTTGGGAGCAGTACTTC,NA,TRBV30,NA,TRBJ2-7
CAWKGRDRDYNEQFF,TGTGCCTGGAAGGGTCGGGACAGGGACTACAATGAGCAGTTCTTC,many,TRBV30,TRBD1,TRBJ2-1